One sample yielded the 3 T cell receptor beta chains listed below, sequenced in a study of blood T cell repertoires in COVID-19. TCRdb's copy holds only in-frame clones and misses some; the assay was immunoSEQ multiplex PCR. The table records about 160,000 clones, about 82% of them present only once. Sequencing was performed on peripheral blood. The receptors shown here come from a man aged 45 to 65 with active or convalescent COVID-19.

The chain employs TRBV5-6 and TRBJ2-5; possible D gene TRBD2, 6 bases. The V gene lost 1 base and the J gene lost 2 bases, with 18 bases spanning the gap. This CDR3 has 17 residues. The germline V gene encodes CDR1 SGHDT and CDR2 YYEEEE. The CDR3 nucleotides read TGTGCCAGCAGCTTGCCCGGCTGGGGGGTAGGGCAAGAGACCCAGTACTTC. Residues: CASSLPGWGVGQETQYF.

The genes are TRBV6-5 and TRBJ1-5; D is unclear. V was cut by 8 bases and J by 1 base, with 15 bases left in between. The CDR3 sequence is 15 residues long. Germline values: CDR1 MNHEY, CDR2 SVGAGI. The CDR3 coding sequence is TGTGCCAGCTCTTCGCTGGGTAGCAGCAATCAGCCCCAGCATTTT. Encoded protein: CASSSLGSSNQPQHF.

This clone was observed a single time. The chain recombines TRBV5-1 with TRBJ1-2, with D hard to call. V lost 0 bases and J 6 bases, leaving 12 bases between the germline ends. This CDR3 is 14 amino acids long. Germline V lookup: CDR1 SGHRS, CDR2 YFSETQ. In nucleotides, the CDR3 is TGCGCCAGCAGCTTGGGGAGGAGACGAGATGGCTACACCTTC. As protein: CASSLGRRRDGYTF.